This entry is about one TCR beta chain. The sample originates from a study of low-dose radiotherapy and immunotherapy resistance in tumors. In the study overall: With fractions of 0.5 Gy given every 2 weeks, Cohort 1 accumulated a total of 6.5 Gy. Cyclophosphamide went in intravenously at 200 mg/m2 every two weeks, one day before radiation and immunotherapy. Cohort 2 received 1 Gy per fraction every two weeks, totaling 13 Gy over 26 weeks.

Germline CDR1 MDHEN, CDR2 SYDVKM. The CDR3 consists of 17 residues. V dropped 5 bases and J dropped 5; count of bases not matched to a gene: 17. Alpha- and beta-chain coverage of first-strand cDNA came from TRAV- and TRBV-specific primers. TCR amplification involved about 21 PCR cycles with a constant-region primer and V-primer adapter. One entry per CDR3 protein results from TCRdb running MiXCR on the reads. The profile covers around 69,000 distinct CDR3 sequences, with less than 40% appearing a single time and around 10% taken by the ten largest. Time point noted: before trial treatment. Donors, who were enrolled in a single-arm phase I dose-escalation trial, received nivolumab, ipilimumab, aspirin, low-dose cyclophosphamide and low-dose radiotherapy.

V usage is TRBV28 and J usage is TRBJ1-1; 7 bases fit TRBD1. This specimen consisted of PBMCs, obtained before treatment. This receptor was taken from a female donor with ovarian cancer. This CDR3 reads CASSLPWTGRKGTEAFF. The CDR3 region has the DNA TGTGCCAGCAGTCTACCCTGGACAGGTCGAAAGGGGACTGAAGCTTTCTTT.